This entry features one T cell receptor beta chain sequence. The antigen is undetermined. Expressed TCRB transcripts got sequenced, as all isolated RNA was reverse transcribed. Clones were sequenced by immunoSEQ multiplex PCR, and TCRdb holds only the in-frame ones, with some missing. The sample lists about 180,000 clones; about 7.9% were seen once. The source of the sample is a study of beta chain features in type 1 diabetes. Only one heparinised blood draw was taken per donor, and its volume averaged approximately 0.11 L. Study-level points and caveats: In every one of the four CD4+ subsets, TCRB CDR3s were moderately but significantly shorter in Type 1 diabetes patients.

V lost 2 bases, J lost 8 bases, and 13 bases lay in between. Germline V gene data show CDR1 as SGHNT and CDR2 as YYREEE (reference sequence). This CDR3 is 14 amino acids long. The sequenced sample was central memory CD4+ T cells from blood. The chain couples TRBV5-4 to TRBJ1-4, with D unclear. This receptor was obtained from a man in his late teens or twenties with type 1 diabetes. The DNA of the CDR3 is TGTGCCAGCAGCTTCTGGTTCGAGCCGGAAAAACTGTTTTTT. Encoded protein: CASSFWFEPEKLFF.